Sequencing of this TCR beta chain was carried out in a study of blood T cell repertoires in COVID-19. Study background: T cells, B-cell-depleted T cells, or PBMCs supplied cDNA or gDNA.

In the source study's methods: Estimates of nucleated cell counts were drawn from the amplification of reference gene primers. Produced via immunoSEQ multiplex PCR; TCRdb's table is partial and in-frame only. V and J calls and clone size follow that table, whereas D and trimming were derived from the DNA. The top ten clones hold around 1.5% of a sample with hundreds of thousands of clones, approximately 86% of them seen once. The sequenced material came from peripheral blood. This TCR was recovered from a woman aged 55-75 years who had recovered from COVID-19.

In DNA, the CDR3 is TGCGCCAGCAGCTCCTCCGGGGCGGGGGGCTACAATGAGCAGTTCTTC. Protein product: CASSSSGAGGYNEQFF. The chain uses TRBV5-1 and TRBJ2-1; 8 positions agree with TRBD2. V trimming: 3 bases; J trimming: 3 bases; junction bases outside the gene matches: 8. The length of the CDR3 is 16 residues. Germline-derived CDR1 and CDR2 are SGHRS and YFSETQ.